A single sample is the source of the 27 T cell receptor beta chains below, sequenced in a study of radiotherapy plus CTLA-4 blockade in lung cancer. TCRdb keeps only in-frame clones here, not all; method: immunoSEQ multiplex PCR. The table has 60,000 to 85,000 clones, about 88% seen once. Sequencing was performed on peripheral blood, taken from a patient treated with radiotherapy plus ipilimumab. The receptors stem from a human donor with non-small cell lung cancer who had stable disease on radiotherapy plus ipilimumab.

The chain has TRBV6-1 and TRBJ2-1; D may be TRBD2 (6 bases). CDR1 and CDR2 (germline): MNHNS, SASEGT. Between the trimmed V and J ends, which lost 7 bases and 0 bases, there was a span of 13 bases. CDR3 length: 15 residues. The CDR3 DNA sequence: TGTGCCAGCATTAGGGACTTCAGCTCCTACAATGAGCAGTTCTTC. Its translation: CASIRDFSSYNEQFF.

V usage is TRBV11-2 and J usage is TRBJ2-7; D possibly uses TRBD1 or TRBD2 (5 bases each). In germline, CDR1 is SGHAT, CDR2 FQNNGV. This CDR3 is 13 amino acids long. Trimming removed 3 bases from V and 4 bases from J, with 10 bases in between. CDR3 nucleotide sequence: TGTGCCAGCAGCTTTTACGGGGCTTACGAGCAGTACTTC. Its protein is CASSFYGAYEQYF.

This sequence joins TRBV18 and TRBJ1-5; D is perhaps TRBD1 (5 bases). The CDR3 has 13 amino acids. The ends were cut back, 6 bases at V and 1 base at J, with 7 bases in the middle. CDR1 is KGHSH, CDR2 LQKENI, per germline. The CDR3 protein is CASSRGSNQPQHF. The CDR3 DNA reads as TGTGCCAGCTCCCGGGGGAGCAATCAGCCCCAGCATTTT.

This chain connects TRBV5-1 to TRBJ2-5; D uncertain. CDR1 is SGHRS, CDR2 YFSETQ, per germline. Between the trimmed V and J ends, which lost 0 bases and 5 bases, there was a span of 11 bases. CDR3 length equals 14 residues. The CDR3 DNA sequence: TGCGCCAGCAGCTTGGCCCAGGTGGCGGAGACCCAGTACTTC. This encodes CASSLAQVAETQYF.

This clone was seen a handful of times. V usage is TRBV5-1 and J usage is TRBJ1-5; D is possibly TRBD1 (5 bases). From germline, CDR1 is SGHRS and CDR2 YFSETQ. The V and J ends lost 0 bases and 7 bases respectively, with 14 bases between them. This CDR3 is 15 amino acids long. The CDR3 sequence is CASSLVPGREQPQHF. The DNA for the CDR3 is TGCGCCAGCAGCTTGGTGCCAGGGAGGGAACAGCCCCAGCATTTT.

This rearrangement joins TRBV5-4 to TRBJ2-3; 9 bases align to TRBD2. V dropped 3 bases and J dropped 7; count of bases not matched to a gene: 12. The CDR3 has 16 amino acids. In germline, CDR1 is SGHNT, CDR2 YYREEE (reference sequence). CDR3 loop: CASSSRDVAGGYTQYF. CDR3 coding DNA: TGTGCCAGCAGCTCAAGGGACGTCGCGGGAGGGTATACGCAGTATTTT.

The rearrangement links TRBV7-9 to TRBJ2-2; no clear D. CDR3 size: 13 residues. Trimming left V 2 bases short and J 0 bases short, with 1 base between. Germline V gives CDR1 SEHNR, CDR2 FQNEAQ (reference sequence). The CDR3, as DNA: TGTGCCAGCAGCTTAACGAACACCGGGGAGCTGTTTTTT. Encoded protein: CASSLTNTGELFF.

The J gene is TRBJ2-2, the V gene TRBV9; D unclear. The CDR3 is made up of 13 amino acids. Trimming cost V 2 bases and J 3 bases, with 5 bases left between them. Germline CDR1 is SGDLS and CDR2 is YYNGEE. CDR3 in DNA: TGTGCCAGCAGCGTGGCAGACACCGGGGAGCTGTTTTTT. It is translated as CASSVADTGELFF.

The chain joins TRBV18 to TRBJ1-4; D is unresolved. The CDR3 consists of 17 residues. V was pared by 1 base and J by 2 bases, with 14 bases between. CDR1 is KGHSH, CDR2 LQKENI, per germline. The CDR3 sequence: CASSPLRTRATNEKLFF. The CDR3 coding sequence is TGTGCCAGCTCACCACTCCGGACCCGGGCGACTAATGAAAAACTGTTTTTT.

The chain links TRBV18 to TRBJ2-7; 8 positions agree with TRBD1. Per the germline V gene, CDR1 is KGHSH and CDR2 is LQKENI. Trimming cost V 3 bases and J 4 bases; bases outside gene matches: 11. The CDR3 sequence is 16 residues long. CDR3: CASSPRLQGEGYEQYF. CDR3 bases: TGTGCCAGCTCACCGAGGCTACAGGGGGAAGGATACGAGCAGTACTTC.

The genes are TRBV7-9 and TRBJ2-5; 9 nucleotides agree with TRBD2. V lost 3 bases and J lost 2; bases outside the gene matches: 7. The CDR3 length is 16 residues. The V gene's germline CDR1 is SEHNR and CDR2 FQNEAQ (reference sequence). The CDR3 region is CASSFLKRGAQETQYF. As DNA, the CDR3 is TGTGCCAGCAGCTTTTTGAAGCGGGGGGCTCAAGAGACCCAGTACTTC.

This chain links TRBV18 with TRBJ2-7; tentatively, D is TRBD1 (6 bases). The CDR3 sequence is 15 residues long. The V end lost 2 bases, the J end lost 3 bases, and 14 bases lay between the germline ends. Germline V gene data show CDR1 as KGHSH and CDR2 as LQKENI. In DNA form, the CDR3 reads TGTGCCAGCTCACCAGCAGGGGAAAAGGTCTACGAGCAGTACTTC. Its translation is CASSPAGEKVYEQYF.

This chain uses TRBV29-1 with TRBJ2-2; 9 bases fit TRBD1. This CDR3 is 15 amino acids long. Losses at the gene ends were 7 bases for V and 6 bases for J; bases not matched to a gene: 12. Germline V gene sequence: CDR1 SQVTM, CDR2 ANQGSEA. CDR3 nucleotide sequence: TGCAGCGGGCAACCGTCGGGACAGGGTTCCGGGGAGCTGTTTTTT. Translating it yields CSGQPSGQGSGELFF.

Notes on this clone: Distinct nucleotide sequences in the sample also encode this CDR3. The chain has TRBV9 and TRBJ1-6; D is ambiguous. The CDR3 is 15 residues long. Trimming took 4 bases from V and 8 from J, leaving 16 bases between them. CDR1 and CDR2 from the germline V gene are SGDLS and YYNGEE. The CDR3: CASSPEGNNYSPLHF. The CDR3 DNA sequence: TGTGCCAGCAGCCCCGAAGGCAATAATTATTCACCCCTCCACTTT. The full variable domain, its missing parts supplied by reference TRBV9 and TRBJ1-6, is DSGVTQTPKHLITATGQRVTLRCSPRSGDLSVYWYQQSLDQGLQFLIQYYNGEERAKGNILERFSAQQFPDLHSELNLSSLELGDSALYFCASSPEGNNYSPLHFGNGTRLTVT.

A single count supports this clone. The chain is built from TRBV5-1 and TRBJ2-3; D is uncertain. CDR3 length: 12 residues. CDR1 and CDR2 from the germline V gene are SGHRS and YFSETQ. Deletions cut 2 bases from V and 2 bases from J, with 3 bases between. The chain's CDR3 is CASSLDTDTQYF. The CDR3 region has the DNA TGCGCCAGCAGCTTAGACACAGATACGCAGTATTTT.

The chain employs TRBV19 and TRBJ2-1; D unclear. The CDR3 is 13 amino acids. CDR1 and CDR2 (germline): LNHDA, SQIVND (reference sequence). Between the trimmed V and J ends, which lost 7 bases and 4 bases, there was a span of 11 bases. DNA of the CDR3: TGTGCCAGTAATAATGCCTTTTACAATGAGCAGTTCTTC. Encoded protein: CASNNAFYNEQFF.

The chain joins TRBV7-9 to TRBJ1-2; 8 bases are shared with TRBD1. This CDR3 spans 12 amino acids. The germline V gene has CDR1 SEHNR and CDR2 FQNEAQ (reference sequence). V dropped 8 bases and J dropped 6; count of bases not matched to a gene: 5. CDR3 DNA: TGTGCCAGCGCCCAGGGGGCTGATGGCTACACCTTC. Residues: CASAQGADGYTF.

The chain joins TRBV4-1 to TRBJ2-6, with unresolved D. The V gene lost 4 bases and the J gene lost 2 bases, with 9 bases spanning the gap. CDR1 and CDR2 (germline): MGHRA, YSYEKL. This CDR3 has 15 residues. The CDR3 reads CASSPQDAGANVLTF. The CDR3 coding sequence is TGCGCCAGCAGCCCTCAAGATGCTGGGGCCAACGTCCTGACTTTC.

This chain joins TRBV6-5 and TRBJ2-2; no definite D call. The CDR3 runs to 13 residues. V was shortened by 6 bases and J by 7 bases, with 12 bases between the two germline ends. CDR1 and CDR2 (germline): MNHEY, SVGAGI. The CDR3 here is CASRYATFGELFF. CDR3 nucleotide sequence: TGTGCCAGCAGATACGCGACTTTCGGGGAGCTGTTTTTT.

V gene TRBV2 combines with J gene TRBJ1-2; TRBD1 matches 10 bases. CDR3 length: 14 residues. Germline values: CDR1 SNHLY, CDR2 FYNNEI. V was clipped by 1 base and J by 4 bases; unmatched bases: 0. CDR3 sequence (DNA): TGTGCCAGCAGTGAAGGGACAGGGGGCTATGGCTACACCTTC. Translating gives CASSEGTGGYGYTF.

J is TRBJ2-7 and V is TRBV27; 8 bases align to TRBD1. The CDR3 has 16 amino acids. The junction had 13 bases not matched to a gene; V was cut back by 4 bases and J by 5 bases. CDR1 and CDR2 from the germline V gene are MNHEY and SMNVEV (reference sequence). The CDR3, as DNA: TGTGCCAGCAGTTCGGACAGGGTAAGAAATCTTAACGAGCAGTACTTC. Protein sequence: CASSSDRVRNLNEQYF.

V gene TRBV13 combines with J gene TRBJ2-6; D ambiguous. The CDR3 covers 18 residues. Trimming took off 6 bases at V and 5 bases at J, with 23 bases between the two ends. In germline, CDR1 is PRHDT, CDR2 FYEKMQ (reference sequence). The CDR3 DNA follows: TGTGCCAGCAGGTTTAGCCAGCTGAGTACAAGTCGGGCCAACGTCCTGACTTTC. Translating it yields CASRFSQLSTSRANVLTF.

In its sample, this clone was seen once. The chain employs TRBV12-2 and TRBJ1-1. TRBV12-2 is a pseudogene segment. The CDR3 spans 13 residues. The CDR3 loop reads CASRCRGVVEAFF. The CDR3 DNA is TGTGCAAGTCGCTGTCGCGGGGTCGTTGAAGCTTTCTTT.

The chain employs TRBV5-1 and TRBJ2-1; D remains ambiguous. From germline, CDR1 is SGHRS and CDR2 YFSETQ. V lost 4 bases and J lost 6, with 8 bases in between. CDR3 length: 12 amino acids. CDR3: CASSGRINEQFF. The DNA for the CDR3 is TGCGCCAGCAGCGGACGGATCAATGAGCAGTTCTTC.

Written as DNA, the CDR3 is TGTGCCAGCAGCCCATTTGATCGGGCAGGGACTTCACCCCTCCACTTT. This codes for CASSPFDRAGTSPLHF. J is TRBJ1-6 and V is TRBV9; a possible D gene is TRBD1 (5 bases). The CDR3 runs to 16 residues. Trimming stripped 4 bases from V and 9 bases from J, with 20 bases between. Per the germline V gene, CDR1 is SGDLS and CDR2 is YYNGEE.

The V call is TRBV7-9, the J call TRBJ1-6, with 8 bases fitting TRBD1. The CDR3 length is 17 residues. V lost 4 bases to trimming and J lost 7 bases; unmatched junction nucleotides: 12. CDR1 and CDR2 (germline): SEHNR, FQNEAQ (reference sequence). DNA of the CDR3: TGTGCCAGCAGCTCCTATCAGGGGGCAGCACAGAATTCACCCCTCCACTTT. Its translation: CASSSYQGAAQNSPLHF.

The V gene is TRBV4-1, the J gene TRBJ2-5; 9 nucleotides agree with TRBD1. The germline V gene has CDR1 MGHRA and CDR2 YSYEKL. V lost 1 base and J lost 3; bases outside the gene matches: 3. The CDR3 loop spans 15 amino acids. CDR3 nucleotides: TGCGCCAGCAGCCAAGCCGGGACAGGGAAAGAGACCCAGTACTTC. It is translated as CASSQAGTGKETQYF.